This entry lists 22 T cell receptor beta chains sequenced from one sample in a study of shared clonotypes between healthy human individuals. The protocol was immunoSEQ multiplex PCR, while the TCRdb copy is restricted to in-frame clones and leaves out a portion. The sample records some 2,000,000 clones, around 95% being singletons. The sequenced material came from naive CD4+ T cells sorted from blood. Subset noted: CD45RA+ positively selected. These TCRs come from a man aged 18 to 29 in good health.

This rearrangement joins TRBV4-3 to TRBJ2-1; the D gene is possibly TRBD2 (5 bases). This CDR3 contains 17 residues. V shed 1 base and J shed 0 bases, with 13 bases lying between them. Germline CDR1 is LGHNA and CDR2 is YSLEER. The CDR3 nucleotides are TGCGCCAGCAGCCAAGCGAGACGGGGTAGCTCCTACAATGAGCAGTTCTTC. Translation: CASSQARRGSSYNEQFF.

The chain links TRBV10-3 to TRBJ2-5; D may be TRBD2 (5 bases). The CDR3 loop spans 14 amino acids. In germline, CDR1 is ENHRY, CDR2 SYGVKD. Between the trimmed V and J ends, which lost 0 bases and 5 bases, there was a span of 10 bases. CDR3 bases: TGTGCCATCAGTGAGTCGAGGCAGCGGGAGACCCAGTACTTC. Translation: CAISESRQRETQYF.

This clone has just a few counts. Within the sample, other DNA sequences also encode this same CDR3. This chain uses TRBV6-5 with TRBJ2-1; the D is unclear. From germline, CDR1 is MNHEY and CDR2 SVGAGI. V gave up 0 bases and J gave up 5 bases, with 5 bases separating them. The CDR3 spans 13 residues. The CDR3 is CASSYSPDNEQFF. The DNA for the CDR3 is TGTGCCAGCAGTTACTCTCCGGACAATGAGCAGTTCTTC.

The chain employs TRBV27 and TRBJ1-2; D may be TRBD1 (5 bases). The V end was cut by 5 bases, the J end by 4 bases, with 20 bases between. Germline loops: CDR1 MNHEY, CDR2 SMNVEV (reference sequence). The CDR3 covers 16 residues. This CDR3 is CASSPSKPGGVYGYTF. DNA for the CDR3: TGTGCCAGCAGTCCTTCCAAACCTGGGGGTGTCTATGGCTACACCTTC.

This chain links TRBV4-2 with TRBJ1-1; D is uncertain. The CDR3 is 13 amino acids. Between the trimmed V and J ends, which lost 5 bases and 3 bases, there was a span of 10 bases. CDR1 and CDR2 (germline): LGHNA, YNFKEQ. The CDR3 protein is CASSLDAYTEAFF. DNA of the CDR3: TGTGCCAGCAGCTTGGATGCATACACTGAAGCTTTCTTT.

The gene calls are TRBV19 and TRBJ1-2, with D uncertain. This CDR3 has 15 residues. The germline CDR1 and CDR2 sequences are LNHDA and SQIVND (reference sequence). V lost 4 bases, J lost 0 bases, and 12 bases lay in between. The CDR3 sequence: CASSNPRRTNYGYTF. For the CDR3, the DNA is TGTGCCAGTAGTAACCCAAGACGGACTAACTATGGCTACACCTTC.

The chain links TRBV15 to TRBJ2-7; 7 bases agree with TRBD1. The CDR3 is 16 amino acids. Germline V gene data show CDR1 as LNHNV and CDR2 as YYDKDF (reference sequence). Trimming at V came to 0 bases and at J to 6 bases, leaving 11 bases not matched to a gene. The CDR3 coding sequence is TGTGCCACCAGCAGAGATCCCGGACAGGCACAGGGCGAGCAGTACTTC. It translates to CATSRDPGQAQGEQYF.

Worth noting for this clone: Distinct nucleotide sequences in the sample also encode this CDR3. The CDR3 reads CAWSVGQSGNTIYF. The CDR3 nucleotides are TGTGCCTGGAGTGTAGGGCAGTCTGGAAACACCATATATTTT. V usage is TRBV30 and J usage is TRBJ1-3; D not certain. V lost 0 bases and J lost 1, with 7 bases in between. The germline CDR1 and CDR2 sequences are GTSNPN and SVGIG (reference sequence). The CDR3 extends over 14 amino acids.

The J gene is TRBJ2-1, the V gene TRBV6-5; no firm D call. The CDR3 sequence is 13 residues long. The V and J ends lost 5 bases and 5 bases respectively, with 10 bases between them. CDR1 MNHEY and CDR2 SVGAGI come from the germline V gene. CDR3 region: CASSSWIHNEQFF. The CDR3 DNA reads TGTGCCAGCAGTAGTTGGATCCACAATGAGCAGTTCTTC.

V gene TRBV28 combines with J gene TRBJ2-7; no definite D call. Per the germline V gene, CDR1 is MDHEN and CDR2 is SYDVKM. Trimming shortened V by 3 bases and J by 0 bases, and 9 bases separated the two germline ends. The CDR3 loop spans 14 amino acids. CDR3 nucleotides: TGTGCCAGCAGTTTGGTCGGAGCCTCCTACGAGCAGTACTTC. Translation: CASSLVGASYEQYF.

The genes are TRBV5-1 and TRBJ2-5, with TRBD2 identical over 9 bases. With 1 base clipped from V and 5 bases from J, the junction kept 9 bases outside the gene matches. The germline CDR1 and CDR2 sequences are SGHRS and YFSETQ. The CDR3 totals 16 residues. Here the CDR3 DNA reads TGCGCCAGCAGCTTGCGACGCGGGAGGGCCCTGGAGACCCAGTACTTC. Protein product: CASSLRRGRALETQYF. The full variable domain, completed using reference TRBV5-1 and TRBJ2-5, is KAGVTQTPRYLIKTRGQQVTLSCSPISGHRSVSWYQQTPGQGLQFLFEYFSETQRNKGNFPGRFSGRQFSNSRSEMNVSTLELGDSALYLCASSLRRGRALETQYFGPGTRLLVL.

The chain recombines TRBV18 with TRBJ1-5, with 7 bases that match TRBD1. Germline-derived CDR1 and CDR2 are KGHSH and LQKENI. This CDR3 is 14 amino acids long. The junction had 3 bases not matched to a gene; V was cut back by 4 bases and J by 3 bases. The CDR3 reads CASSRDSHNQPQHF. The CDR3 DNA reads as TGTGCCAGCTCACGGGACAGTCACAATCAGCCCCAGCATTTT.

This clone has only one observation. The CDR3 sequence: CASRTDPGNEQYF. In DNA form, the CDR3 reads TGTGCCAGCAGGACGGACCCAGGCAACGAGCAGTACTTC. The chain joins TRBV2 to TRBJ2-7; no clear D. Germline CDR1 and CDR2: SNHLY and FYNNEI. V lost 6 bases, J lost 5 bases, and 14 bases lay in between. This CDR3 has 13 residues. Supplemented by reference TRBV2 and TRBJ2-7, the full variable domain reads EPEVTQTPSHQVTQMGQEVILRCVPISNHLYFYWYRQILGQKVEFLVSFYNNEISEKSEIFDDQFSVERPDGSNFTLKIRSTKLEDSAMYFCASRTDPGNEQYFGPGTRLTVT.

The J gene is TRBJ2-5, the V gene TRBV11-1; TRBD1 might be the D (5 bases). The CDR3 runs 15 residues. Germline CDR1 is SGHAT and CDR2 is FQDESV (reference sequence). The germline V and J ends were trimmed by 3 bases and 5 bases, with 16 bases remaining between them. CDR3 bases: TGTGCCAGCAGCTTTCGACAGCCCAAAACGGAGACCCAGTACTTC. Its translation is CASSFRQPKTETQYF.

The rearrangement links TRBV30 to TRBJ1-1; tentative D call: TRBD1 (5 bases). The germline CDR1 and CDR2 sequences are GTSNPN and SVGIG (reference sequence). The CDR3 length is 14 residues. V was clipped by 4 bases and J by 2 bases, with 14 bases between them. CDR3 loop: CAWKAGQLNTEAFF. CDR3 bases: TGTGCCTGGAAAGCAGGGCAATTAAACACTGAAGCTTTCTTT.

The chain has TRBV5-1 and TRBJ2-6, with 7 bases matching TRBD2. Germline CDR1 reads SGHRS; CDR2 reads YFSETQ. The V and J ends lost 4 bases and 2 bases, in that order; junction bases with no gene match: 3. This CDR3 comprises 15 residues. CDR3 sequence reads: CASSPGRAGANVLTF. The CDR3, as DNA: TGCGCCAGCAGCCCTGGGAGGGCTGGGGCCAACGTCCTGACTTTC. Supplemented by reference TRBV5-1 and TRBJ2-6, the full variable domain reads KAGVTQTPRYLIKTRGQQVTLSCSPISGHRSVSWYQQTPGQGLQFLFEYFSETQRNKGNFPGRFSGRQFSNSRSEMNVSTLELGDSALYLCASSPGRAGANVLTFGAGSRLTVL.

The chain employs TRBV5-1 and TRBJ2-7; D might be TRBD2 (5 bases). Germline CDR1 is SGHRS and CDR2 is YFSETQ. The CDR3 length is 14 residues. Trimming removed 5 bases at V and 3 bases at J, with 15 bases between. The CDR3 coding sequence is TGCGCCAGCAGGGACTCGTGGTCCGACTACGAGCAGTACTTC. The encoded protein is CASRDSWSDYEQYF. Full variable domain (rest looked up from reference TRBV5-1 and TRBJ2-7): KAGVTQTPRYLIKTRGQQVTLSCSPISGHRSVSWYQQTPGQGLQFLFEYFSETQRNKGNFPGRFSGRQFSNSRSEMNVSTLELGDSALYLCASRDSWSDYEQYFGPGTRLTVT.

The CDR3 spells CASSRPLGVGGYTF. CDR3 bases: TGTGCCAGCAGCCGACCCTTGGGTGTAGGGGGCTACACCTTC. The chain has TRBV7-8 and TRBJ1-2; D is undetermined. This CDR3 comprises 14 residues. V was trimmed by 5 bases and J by 8 bases, leaving 18 bases between them. Germline V CDR1 and CDR2: SGHVS, FQNEAQ.

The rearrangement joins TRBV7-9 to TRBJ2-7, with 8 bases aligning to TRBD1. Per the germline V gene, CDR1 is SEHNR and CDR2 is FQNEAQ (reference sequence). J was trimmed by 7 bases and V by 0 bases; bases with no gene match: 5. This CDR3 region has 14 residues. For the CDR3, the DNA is TGTGCCAGCAGCTTAGCGCAGGGGGCGTGGGAGCAGTACTTC. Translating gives CASSLAQGAWEQYF.

This CDR3 is CASSFGTSLGEQYF. The CDR3 nucleotides are TGTGCCAGCAGCTTTGGGACCTCCCTCGGCGAGCAGTACTTC. This chain connects TRBV7-2 to TRBJ2-7; D is tentatively TRBD1 or TRBD2 (5 bases each). CDR1 is SGHTA, CDR2 FQGNSA, per germline. CDR3 length equals 14 residues. Trimming left V 3 bases short and J 6 bases short, with 15 bases between. The full variable domain, in which reference TRBV7-2 and TRBJ2-7 provide the parts outside the CDR3, is GAGVSQSPSNKVTEKGKDVELRCDPISGHTALYWYRQSLGQGLEFLIYFQGNSAPDKSGLPSDRFSAERTGGSVSTLTIQRTQQEDSAVYLCASSFGTSLGEQYFGPGTRLTVT.

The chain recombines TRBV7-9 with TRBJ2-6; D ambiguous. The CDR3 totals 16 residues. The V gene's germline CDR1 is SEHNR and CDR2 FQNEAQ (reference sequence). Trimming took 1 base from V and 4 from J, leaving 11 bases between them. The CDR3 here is CASSLELQRGANVLTF. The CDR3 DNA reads TGTGCCAGCAGCTTAGAGCTGCAAAGGGGGGCCAACGTCCTGACTTTC.

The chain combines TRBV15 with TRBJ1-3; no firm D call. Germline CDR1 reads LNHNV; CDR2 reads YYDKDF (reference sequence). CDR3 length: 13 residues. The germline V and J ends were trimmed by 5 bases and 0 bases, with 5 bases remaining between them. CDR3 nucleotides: TGTGCCACCAGCCAAGGCTCTGGAAACACCATATATTTT. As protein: CATSQGSGNTIYF. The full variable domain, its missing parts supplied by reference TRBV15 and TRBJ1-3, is DAMVIQNPRYQVTQFGKPVTLSCSQTLNHNVMYWYQQKSSQAPKLLFHYYDKDFNNEADTPDNFQSRRPNTSFCFLDIRSPGLGDTAMYLCATSQGSGNTIYFGEGSWLTVV.